Each of the 6 T cell receptor beta chains below was sequenced from the same sample in a study of neoadjuvant anti-PD-1 for oral cavity cancer. Sequenced by immunoSEQ multiplex PCR; TCRdb stores in-frame clones only, minus some. The repertoire holds about 68,000 clones, 70% to 90% seen once, with 3% to 3.5% in the top ten. Documented time point: after neoadjuvant nivolumab, at surgical resection. The input for sequencing was PBMCs, taken after nivolumab (anti-PD-1) treatment. The receptors come from a person aged 40-85 years with oral cavity squamous cell carcinoma.

The CDR3 spells CASSSPGALRETQYF. The CDR3 DNA is TGTGCCAGCAGCTCTCCAGGGGCCCTCCGTGAGACCCAGTACTTC. The rearrangement uses TRBV5-4 and TRBJ2-5; tentative D call: TRBD1 (6 bases). CDR3 size: 15 residues. Germline lookup yields CDR1 SGHNT and CDR2 YYREEE (reference sequence). The germline V and J ends were trimmed by 3 bases and 5 bases, with 17 bases remaining between them.

This rearrangement joins TRBV6-5 to TRBJ1-4; D unresolved. This CDR3 comprises 13 residues. Germline lookup yields CDR1 MNHEY and CDR2 SVGAGI. Trimming cost V 4 bases and J 6 bases, with 9 bases left between them. The CDR3 nucleotides read TGTGCCAGCAGTTCCCCCCGGTATGAAAAACTGTTTTTT. Protein product: CASSSPRYEKLFF.

V gene TRBV5-1 combines with J gene TRBJ2-7; D tentatively fits TRBD1 or TRBD2 (5 bases each). The V end lost 2 bases, the J end lost 4 bases, and 10 bases lay between the germline ends. The CDR3 totals 13 residues. Germline-derived CDR1 and CDR2 are SGHRS and YFSETQ. The CDR3 region has the DNA TGCGCCAGCAGCTTCAGGGACGGGTACGAGCAGTACTTC. This translates into CASSFRDGYEQYF.

V is TRBV28 and J is TRBJ2-3, with D tentatively TRBD2 (5 bases). This CDR3 contains 14 residues. The germline V and J ends were trimmed by 7 bases and 6 bases, with 17 bases remaining between them. Germline CDR1 is MDHEN and CDR2 is SYDVKM. CDR3 loop: CASKPRRGRDTQYF. In DNA, the CDR3 is TGTGCCAGCAAGCCGAGACGGGGAAGGGATACGCAGTATTTT.

The chain joins TRBV7-3 to TRBJ2-2, with 7 bases fitting TRBD2. J gave up 3 bases and V 1 base, and 5 bases lay outside the gene matches. Germline V gives CDR1 SGHTA, CDR2 FQGTGA. CDR3 length: 16 residues. CDR3 sequence: CASSLRRGGDTGELFF. In DNA, the CDR3 is TGTGCCAGCAGCTTAAGGAGGGGAGGGGACACCGGGGAGCTGTTTTTT.

The rearrangement joins TRBV6-1 to TRBJ1-2; TRBD1 might be the D (6 bases). Trimming left V 6 bases short and J 8 bases short, with 16 bases between. This CDR3 region has 13 residues. CDR1 and CDR2 from the germline V gene are MNHNS and SASEGT. CDR3 sequence (DNA): TGTGCCAGCAGCTCACAGGGAGCAGGGGGCTACACCTTC. It translates to CASSSQGAGGYTF.